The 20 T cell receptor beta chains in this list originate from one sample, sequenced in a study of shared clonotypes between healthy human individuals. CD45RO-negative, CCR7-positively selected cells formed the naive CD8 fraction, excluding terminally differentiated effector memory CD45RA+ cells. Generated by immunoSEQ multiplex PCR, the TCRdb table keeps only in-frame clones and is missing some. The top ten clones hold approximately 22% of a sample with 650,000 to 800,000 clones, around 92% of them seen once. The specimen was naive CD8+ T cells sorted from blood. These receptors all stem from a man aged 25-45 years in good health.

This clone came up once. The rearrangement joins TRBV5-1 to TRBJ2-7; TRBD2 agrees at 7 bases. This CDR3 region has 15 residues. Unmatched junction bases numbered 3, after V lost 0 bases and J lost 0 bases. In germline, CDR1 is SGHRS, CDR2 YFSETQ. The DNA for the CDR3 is TGCGCCAGCAGCTTGGAGCGGGGCGTCTCCTACGAGCAGTACTTC. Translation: CASSLERGVSYEQYF.

The CDR3 DNA follows: TGCGCCAGCAGCCAAGGGGACAGCGCTTACAGACATAATGAGCAGTTCTTC. It translates to CASSQGDSAYRHNEQFF. This chain links TRBV4-1 with TRBJ2-1, with 7 bases lining up with TRBD1. Germline CDR1 MGHRA, CDR2 YSYEKL. The V segment lost 1 base and the J segment 7 bases; nucleotides outside the gene matches: 13. The CDR3 totals 17 residues.

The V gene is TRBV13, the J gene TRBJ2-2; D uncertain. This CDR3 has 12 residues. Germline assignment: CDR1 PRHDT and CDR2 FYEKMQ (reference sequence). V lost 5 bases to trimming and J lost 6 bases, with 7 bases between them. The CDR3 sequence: CASSQSPGELFF. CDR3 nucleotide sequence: TGTGCCAGCAGCCAGTCTCCCGGGGAGCTGTTTTTT.

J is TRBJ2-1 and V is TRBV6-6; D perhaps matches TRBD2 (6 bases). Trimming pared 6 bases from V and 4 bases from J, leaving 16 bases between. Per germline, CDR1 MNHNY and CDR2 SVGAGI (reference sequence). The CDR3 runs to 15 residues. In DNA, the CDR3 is TGTGCCAGCAGAAATAGCGGAAGATCTTACAATGAGCAGTTCTTC. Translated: CASRNSGRSYNEQFF.

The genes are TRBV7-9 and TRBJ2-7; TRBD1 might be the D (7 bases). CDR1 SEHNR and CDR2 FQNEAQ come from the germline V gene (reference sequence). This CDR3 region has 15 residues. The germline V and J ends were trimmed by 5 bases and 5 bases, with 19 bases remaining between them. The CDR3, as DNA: TGTGCCAGCAGCCCCCCTGTGGGCAGGGGGGACGAGCAGTACTTC. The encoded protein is CASSPPVGRGDEQYF.

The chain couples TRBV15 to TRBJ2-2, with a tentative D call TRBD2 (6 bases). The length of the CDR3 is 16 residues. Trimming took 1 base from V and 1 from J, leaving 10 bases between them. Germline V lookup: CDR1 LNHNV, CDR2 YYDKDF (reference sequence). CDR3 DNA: TGTGCCACCAGCAGAGGAGGGACTGTGAACACCGGGGAGCTGTTTTTT. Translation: CATSRGGTVNTGELFF.

The CDR3 DNA is TGCGCCAGCAGCTTCCCCCCCGGGCGGGGGCTGAACACTGAAGCTTTCTTT. Amino acids: CASSFPPGRGLNTEAFF. The chain employs TRBV5-1 and TRBJ1-1; TRBD1 might be the D (6 bases). The V and J ends lost 2 bases and 0 bases respectively, with 17 bases between them. The CDR3 extends over 17 amino acids. Germline-derived CDR1 and CDR2 are SGHRS and YFSETQ. The entire variable domain, with the rest obtained from reference TRBV5-1 and TRBJ1-1, is as follows: KAGVTQTPRYLIKTRGQQVTLSCSPISGHRSVSWYQQTPGQGLQFLFEYFSETQRNKGNFPGRFSGRQFSNSRSEMNVSTLELGDSALYLCASSFPPGRGLNTEAFFGQGTRLTVV.

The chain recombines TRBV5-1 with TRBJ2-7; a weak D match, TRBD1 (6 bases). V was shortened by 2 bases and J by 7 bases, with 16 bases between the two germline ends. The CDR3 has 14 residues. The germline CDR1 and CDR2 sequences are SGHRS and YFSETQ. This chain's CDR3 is CASSFRDPQGEQYF. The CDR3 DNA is TGCGCCAGCAGCTTCCGGGACCCCCAGGGGGAGCAGTACTTC.

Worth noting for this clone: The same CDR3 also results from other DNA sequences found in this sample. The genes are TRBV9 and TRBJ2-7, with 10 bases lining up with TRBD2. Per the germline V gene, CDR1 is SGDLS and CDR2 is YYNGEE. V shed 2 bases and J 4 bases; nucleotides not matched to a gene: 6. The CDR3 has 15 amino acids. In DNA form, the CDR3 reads TGTGCCAGCAGCGTTGGGTCTAGCGGGAGTTACGAGCAGTACTTC. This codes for CASSVGSSGSYEQYF.

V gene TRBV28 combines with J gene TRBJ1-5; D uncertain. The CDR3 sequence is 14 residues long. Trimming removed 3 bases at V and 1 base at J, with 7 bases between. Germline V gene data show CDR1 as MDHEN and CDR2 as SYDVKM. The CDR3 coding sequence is TGTGCCAGCAGTTTTGCGGGGAGCAATCAGCCCCAGCATTTT. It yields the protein CASSFAGSNQPQHF.

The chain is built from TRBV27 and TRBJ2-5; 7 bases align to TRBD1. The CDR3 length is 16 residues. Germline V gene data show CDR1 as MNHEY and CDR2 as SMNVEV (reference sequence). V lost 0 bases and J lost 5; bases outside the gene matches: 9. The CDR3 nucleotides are TGTGCCAGCAGTTTATCGTCCCGACAGGGCGAGGAGACCCAGTACTTC. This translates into CASSLSSRQGEETQYF.

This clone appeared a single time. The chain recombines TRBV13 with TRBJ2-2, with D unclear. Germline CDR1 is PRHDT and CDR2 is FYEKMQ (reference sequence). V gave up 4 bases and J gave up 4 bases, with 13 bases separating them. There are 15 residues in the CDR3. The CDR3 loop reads CASSSTQLITGELFF. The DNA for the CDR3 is TGTGCCAGCAGCTCGACCCAATTAATCACCGGGGAGCTGTTTTTT.

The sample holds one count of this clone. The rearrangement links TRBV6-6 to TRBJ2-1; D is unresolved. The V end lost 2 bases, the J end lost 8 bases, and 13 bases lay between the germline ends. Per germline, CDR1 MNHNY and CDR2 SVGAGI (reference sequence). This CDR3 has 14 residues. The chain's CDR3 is CASSYHPTAYEQFF. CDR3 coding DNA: TGTGCCAGCAGTTACCACCCGACGGCATATGAGCAGTTCTTC.

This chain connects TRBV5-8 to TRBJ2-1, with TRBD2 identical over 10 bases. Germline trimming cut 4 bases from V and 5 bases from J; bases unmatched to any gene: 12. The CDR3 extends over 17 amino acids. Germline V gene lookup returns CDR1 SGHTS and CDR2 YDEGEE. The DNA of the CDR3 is TGTGCCAGCAGCCGGACTTGGGGGCTAGCGGGGGACAATGAGCAGTTCTTC. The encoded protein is CASSRTWGLAGDNEQFF.

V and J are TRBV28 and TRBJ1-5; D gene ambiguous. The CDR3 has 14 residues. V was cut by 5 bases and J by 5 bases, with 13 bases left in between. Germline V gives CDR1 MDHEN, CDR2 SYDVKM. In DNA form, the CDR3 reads TGTGCCAGCAGTCCCTACCGGGAGGATCAGCCCCAGCATTTT. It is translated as CASSPYREDQPQHF.

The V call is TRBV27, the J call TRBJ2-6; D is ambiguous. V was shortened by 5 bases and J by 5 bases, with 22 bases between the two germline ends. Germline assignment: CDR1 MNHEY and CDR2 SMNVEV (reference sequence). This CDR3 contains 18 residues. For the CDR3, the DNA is TGTGCCAGCAGTAAGTTAAGCTGGCTACAAAGTCGGGCCAACGTCCTGACTTTC. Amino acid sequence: CASSKLSWLQSRANVLTF.

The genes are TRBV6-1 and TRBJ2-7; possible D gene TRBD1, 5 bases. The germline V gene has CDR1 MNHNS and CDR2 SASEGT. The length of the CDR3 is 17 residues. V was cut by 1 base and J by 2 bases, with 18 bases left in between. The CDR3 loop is CASSEGGGDASPYEQYF. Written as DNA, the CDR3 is TGTGCCAGCAGTGAAGGGGGCGGCGACGCATCCCCCTACGAGCAGTACTTC.

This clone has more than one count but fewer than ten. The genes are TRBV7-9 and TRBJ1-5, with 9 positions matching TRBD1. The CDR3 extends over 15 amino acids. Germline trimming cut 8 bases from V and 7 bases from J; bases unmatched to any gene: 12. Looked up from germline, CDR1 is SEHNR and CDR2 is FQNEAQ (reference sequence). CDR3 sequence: CASQETGTGIQPQHF. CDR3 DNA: TGTGCCAGCCAGGAGACCGGGACAGGGATCCAGCCCCAGCATTTT.

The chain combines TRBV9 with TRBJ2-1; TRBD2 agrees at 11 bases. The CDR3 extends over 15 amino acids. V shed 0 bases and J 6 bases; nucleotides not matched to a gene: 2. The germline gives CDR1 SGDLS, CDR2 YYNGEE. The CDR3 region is CASSVGSGRGNEQFF. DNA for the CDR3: TGTGCCAGCAGCGTAGGTAGCGGGAGGGGCAATGAGCAGTTCTTC.

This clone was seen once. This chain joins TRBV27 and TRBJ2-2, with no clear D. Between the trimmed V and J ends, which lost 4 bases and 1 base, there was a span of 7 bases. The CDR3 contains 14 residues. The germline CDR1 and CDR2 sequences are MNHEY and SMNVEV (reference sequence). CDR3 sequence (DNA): TGTGCCAGCAGTTGGAAGAAGAACACCGGGGAGCTGTTTTTT. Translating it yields CASSWKKNTGELFF.